Shown below are 9 T cell receptor beta chains from a single sample sequenced in a study of post-analysis software for immune sequencing data. Study-level findings and limits: Comparison of patients with controls showed five or six TRBV segments more frequent in patients, TRBV5-6, TRBV5-1 and TRBV20-1 among them.

TCR beta cDNA libraries included unique molecular identifiers. MiXCR, applied by TCRdb to the PCR reads, yields one record per CDR3 protein. The sample yields roughly 800,000 distinct CDR3 sequences, just over 45% seen once. Their target antigens are unknown. Sequencing used blood. The receptors were gathered from a girl under 18 with multiple sclerosis.

This clonotype was seen more than once but under ten times. The genes are TRBV7-2 and TRBJ2-7; no firm D call. This CDR3 is 14 amino acids long. Germline lookup yields CDR1 SGHTA and CDR2 FQGNSA. V was pared by 1 base and J by 1 base, with 8 bases between. The CDR3 loop is CASSLEPGSYEQYF. The CDR3 coding sequence is TGTGCCAGCAGCTTAGAGCCTGGGTCCTACGAGCAGTACTTC.

In its sample, this clonotype was seen once. The chain carries TRBV5-1 and TRBJ2-5; 8 positions agree with TRBD1. Germline CDR1 SGHRS, CDR2 YFSETQ. The CDR3 consists of 15 residues. The V segment lost 0 bases and the J segment 5 bases; nucleotides outside the gene matches: 6. Written as DNA, the CDR3 is TGCGCCAGCAGCTTGGCCGCAGGGGGCGCGGAGACCCAGTACTTC. It specifies CASSLAAGGAETQYF.

This clonotype has just a few counts. The chain has TRBV6-6 and TRBJ1-1, with TRBD1 as a possible D gene (5 bases). The germline V gene encodes CDR1 MNHNY and CDR2 SVGAGI (reference sequence). The CDR3 runs to 13 residues. V was shortened by 6 bases and J by 3 bases, with 11 bases between the two germline ends. The CDR3 protein is CASRKDSYTEAFF. The CDR3 DNA reads as TGTGCCAGCAGGAAAGACAGTTACACTGAAGCTTTCTTT.

In nucleotides, the CDR3 is TGTGCCAGCAGCTTAGACCTTGGCCAGCGGGAGCCCTACGAGCAGTACTTC. Its protein product is CASSLDLGQREPYEQYF. V and J are TRBV11-2 and TRBJ2-7, with TRBD2 matching 8 bases. With 0 bases clipped from V and 2 bases from J, the junction kept 9 bases outside the gene matches. Germline loops: CDR1 SGHAT, CDR2 FQNNGV. The CDR3 covers 17 residues.

The chain has TRBV7-6 and TRBJ2-7; D gene uncertain. There are 14 residues in the CDR3. Per the germline V gene, CDR1 is SGHVS and CDR2 is FNYEAQ. The V and J ends lost 5 bases and 0 bases respectively, with 11 bases between them. CDR3 loop: CASSPESYSYEQYF. CDR3 sequence (DNA): TGTGCCAGCAGCCCAGAATCATACTCCTACGAGCAGTACTTC. Based on the CDR3 plus reference TRBV7-6 and TRBJ2-7, the full variable domain is GAGVSQSPRYKVTKRGQDVALRCDPISGHVSLYWYRQALGQGPEFLTYFNYEAQQDKSGLPNDRFSAERPEGSISTLTIQRTEQRDSAMYRCASSPESYSYEQYFGPGTRLTVT.

This clonotype was seen a few times. The CDR3 DNA is TGTGCCAGCTCCGAAGCGACGGGACAGGCGACTGAAGCTTTCTTT. Protein: CASSEATGQATEAFF. The chain combines TRBV6-1 with TRBJ1-1; 8 bases are shared with TRBD1. V lost 8 bases, J lost 5 bases, and 13 bases stayed unmatched. The CDR3 is 15 amino acids. From germline, CDR1 is MNHNS and CDR2 SASEGT.

This clonotype was seen more than once but under ten times. The CDR3 DNA follows: TGTGCCAGCAGCACCCGACTAGCCCTCAATGAGCAGTTCTTC. It yields the protein CASSTRLALNEQFF. The chain employs TRBV7-2 and TRBJ2-1; 7 nucleotides agree with TRBD2. CDR3 length equals 14 residues. Trimming removed 5 bases from V and 6 bases from J; junction bases left unmatched: 7. Germline V gene sequence: CDR1 SGHTA, CDR2 FQGNSA. The entire variable domain, with the rest obtained from reference TRBV7-2 and TRBJ2-1, is as follows: GAGVSQSPSNKVTEKGKDVELRCDPISGHTALYWYRQSLGQGLEFLIYFQGNSAPDKSGLPSDRFSAERTGGSVSTLTIQRTQQEDSAVYLCASSTRLALNEQFFGPGTRLTVL.

This chain links TRBV10-3 with TRBJ2-1; D may match TRBD1 or TRBD2 (7 bases each). CDR3 length: 15 amino acids. V was cut by 6 bases and J by 6 bases, with 18 bases left in between. The germline gives CDR1 ENHRY, CDR2 SYGVKD. The CDR3 reads CAIRQGGYTRNEQFF. The CDR3 DNA reads as TGTGCCATCAGGCAGGGGGGGTACACACGCAATGAGCAGTTCTTC.

The J gene is TRBJ2-5, the V gene TRBV20-1; 9 nucleotides line up with TRBD2. The germline V gene has CDR1 DFQATT and CDR2 SNEGSKA (reference sequence). With 7 bases clipped from V and 4 bases from J, the junction kept 4 bases outside the gene matches. This CDR3 is 12 amino acids long. CDR3 sequence reads: CSGGRVRETQYF. Here the CDR3 DNA reads TGCAGTGGCGGGAGGGTTAGAGAGACCCAGTACTTC.